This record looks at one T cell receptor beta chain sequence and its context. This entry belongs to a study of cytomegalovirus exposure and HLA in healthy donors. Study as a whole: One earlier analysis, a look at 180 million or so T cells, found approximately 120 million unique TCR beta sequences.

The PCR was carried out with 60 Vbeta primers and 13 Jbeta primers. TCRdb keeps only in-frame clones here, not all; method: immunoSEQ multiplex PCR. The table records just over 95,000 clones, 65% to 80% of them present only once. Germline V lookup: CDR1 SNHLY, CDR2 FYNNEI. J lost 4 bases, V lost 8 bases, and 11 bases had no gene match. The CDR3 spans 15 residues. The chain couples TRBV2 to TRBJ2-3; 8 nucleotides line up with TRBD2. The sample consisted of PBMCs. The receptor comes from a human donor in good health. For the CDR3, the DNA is TGTGCCAGCTTCGATCCGGGGGGGCTCCCAGATACGCAGTATTTT. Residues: CASFDPGGLPDTQYF.